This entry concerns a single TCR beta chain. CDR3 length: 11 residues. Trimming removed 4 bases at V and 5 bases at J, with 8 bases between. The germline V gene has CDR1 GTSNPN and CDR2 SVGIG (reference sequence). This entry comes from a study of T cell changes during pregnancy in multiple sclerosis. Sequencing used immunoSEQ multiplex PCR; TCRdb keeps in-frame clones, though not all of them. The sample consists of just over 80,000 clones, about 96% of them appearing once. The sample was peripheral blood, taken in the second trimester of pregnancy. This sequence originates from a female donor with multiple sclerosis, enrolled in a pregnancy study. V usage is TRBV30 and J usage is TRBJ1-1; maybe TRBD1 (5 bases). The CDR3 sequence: CAWTRGTEAFF. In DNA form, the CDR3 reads TGTGCCTGGACTCGGGGGACTGAAGCTTTCTTT.